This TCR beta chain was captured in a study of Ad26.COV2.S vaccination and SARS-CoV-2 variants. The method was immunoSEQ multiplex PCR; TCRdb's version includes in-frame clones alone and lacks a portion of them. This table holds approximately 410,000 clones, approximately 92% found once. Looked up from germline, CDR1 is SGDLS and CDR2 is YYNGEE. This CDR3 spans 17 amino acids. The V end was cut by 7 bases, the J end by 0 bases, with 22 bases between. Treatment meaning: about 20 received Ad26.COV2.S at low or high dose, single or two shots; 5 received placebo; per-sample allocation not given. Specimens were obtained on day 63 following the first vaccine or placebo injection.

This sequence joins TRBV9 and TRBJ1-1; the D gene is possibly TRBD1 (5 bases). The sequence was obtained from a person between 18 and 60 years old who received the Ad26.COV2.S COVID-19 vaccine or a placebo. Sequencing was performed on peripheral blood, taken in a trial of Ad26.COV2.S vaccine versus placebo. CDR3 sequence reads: CASGPSGRNSMNTEAFF. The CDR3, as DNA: TGTGCCAGCGGACCCTCGGGGCGAAACAGTATGAACACTGAAGCTTTCTTT.